This T cell receptor beta chain was captured by sequencing in a study of blood T cell repertoires in COVID-19. Across the study: Both acute and convalescent COVID-19 samples were obtained from the United States, Italy and Spain. Sources were T cells, B-cell-depleted T cells, or PBMCs; the material itself was cDNA or gDNA.

As handled by the study authors: Amplification of reference gene primers provided the estimated nucleated cell counts. The repertoire was sequenced with immunoSEQ multiplex PCR; TCRdb's copy has only in-frame clones and lacks some. That table is the source of V, J and clone size, and D and trimming were worked out from the DNA. The data contain about 220,000 clones, around 81% of them singletons. The source is a human donor in a cohort sampled during active COVID-19. Sample: peripheral blood.

The DNA of the CDR3 is TGTGCCAGCAGCGCCCTTATCACCGGGGAGCTGTTTTTT. Its protein is CASSALITGELFF. The chain joins TRBV9 to TRBJ2-2; D is uncertain. The CDR3 has 13 amino acids. Germline V gene data show CDR1 as SGDLS and CDR2 as YYNGEE. Trimming pared 3 bases from V and 4 bases from J, leaving 7 bases between.